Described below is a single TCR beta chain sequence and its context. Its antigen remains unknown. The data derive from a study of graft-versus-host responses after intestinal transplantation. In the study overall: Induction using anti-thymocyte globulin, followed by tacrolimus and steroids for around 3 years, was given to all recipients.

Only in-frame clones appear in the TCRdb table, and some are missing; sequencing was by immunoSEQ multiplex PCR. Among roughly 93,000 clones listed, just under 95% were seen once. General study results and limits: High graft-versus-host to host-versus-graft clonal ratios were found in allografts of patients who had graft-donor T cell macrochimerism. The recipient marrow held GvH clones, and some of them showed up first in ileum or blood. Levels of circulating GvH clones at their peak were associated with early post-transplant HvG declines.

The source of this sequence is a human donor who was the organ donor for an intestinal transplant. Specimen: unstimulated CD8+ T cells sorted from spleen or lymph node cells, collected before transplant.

CDR3 protein: CASSLAGETTIYEQYF. Here the CDR3 DNA reads TGTGCCAGCAGCTTAGCGGGCGAGACGACGATCTACGAGCAGTACTTC. This chain joins TRBV7-6 and TRBJ2-7; no firm D call. V was pared by 0 bases and J by 3 bases, with 15 bases between. The CDR3 is made up of 16 amino acids. Looked up from germline, CDR1 is SGHVS and CDR2 is FNYEAQ.